This T cell receptor beta chain was profiled in a study of shared clonotypes between healthy human individuals. Study conclusions and caveats: Clonotypes shared by all four sorted-subset donors had higher generation probabilities than non-shared clonotypes. The study generally estimated greater richness for naive than memory subsets.

Comment on this clone: Its specificity is not known.

The V end lost 2 bases, the J end lost 7 bases, and 16 bases lay between the germline ends. The CDR3 spans 15 residues. From germline, CDR1 is MNHEY and CDR2 SVGAGI. Caucasian adults living in Nashville, Tennessee, provided all samples. The CD4+ fraction was divided into a CD45RA+ naive subset and a CD45RA-negative memory subset. Produced via immunoSEQ multiplex PCR; TCRdb's table is partial and in-frame only. This table holds about 1,500,000 clones, approximately 96% found once. This chain uses TRBV6-5 with TRBJ2-3, with D hard to call. The TCR originated in a man aged 25-40 years in good health. Sequenced: naive CD4+ T cells sorted from blood. Subset indicated: CD45RA+ positively selected. CDR3 in amino acids: CASSYGVQDRNTQYF. DNA for the CDR3: TGTGCCAGCAGTTACGGGGTCCAGGATCGGAATACGCAGTATTTT.